This T cell receptor beta chain was retrieved from a study of tumor-infiltrating lymphocytes in primary liver carcinoma. Germline DNA was also extracted, with blood RNA taken from unsorted whole blood. HBV chronically infected the treatment-naive patients. Using a constant-region primer together with ProtoScript II reverse transcriptase, TCR beta cDNA was made from roughly 500 ng of total RNA. Generation of the TCR beta libraries relied on three nested multiplex PCR rounds using slightly modified ARM-PCR. PCR rounds one and two used TRBV1-TRBV30 forward primers with a C-beta reverse primer for roughly 10 cycles each. Each CDR3 protein is one row after TCRdb ran MiXCR on the multiplex PCR reads. The table includes almost 200,000 distinct CDR3 sequences, approximately 64% detected once. The CDR3 is made up of 20 amino acids. Germline CDR1 and CDR2: SGHDT and YYEEEE. With V trimmed by 3 bases and J by 0 bases, 14 bases remained unmatched.

This clonotype appeared many times. The chain employs TRBV5-6 and TRBJ2-6, with 8 bases aligning to TRBD2. The specimen sequenced was peripheral blood. This receptor was taken from a woman aged 55-70 years with primary liver carcinoma and hepatitis B virus infection. CDR3 amino acids: CASSSTPGLGKTSGANVLTF. In DNA form, the CDR3 reads TGTGCCAGCAGCTCTACACCGGGACTAGGAAAAACCTCTGGGGCCAACGTCCTGACTTTC.